The 6 T cell receptor beta chains below were found in one sample sequenced in a study of human T cells and chemical hapten exposure. TCRdb passed the RACE reads through MiXCR, listing each CDR3 protein once. The sample consists of about 190,000 distinct CDR3 sequences, around a quarter of them appearing once. Time point indicated: patch test 3, about 24 weeks after DPC sensitization. The treatment here: therapeutic diphenylcyclopropenone sensitization with weekly scalp DPC. The sequencing here drew on whole blood, taken in connection with sensitization to the hapten diphenylcyclopropenone (DPC). The receptor set was obtained from a woman aged 35 to 49 with alopecia areata. Some clones in this sample may be carry-over from other donors' samples.

This clonotype was observed a handful of times. The gene calls are TRBV4-2 and TRBJ2-7; perhaps TRBD2 as D (7 bases). The CDR3 loop spans 16 amino acids. Germline CDR1 LGHNA, CDR2 YNFKEQ. The ends were cut back, 2 bases at V and 1 base at J, with 15 bases in the middle. The chain's CDR3 is CASSQNAQGGSYEQYF. The CDR3 nucleotides read TGTGCCAGCAGCCAAAACGCACAGGGAGGGTCCTACGAGCAGTACTTC.

In this sample, this clonotype turned up a few times. The chain carries TRBV20-1 and TRBJ2-3; D is possibly TRBD2 (5 bases). With 3 bases removed from V and 6 bases from J, the gap between germline ends came to 16 bases. The CDR3 extends over 14 amino acids. Germline CDR1 reads DFQATT; CDR2 reads SNEGSKA (reference sequence). The CDR3 sequence: CSASNLLSADTQYF. The CDR3 DNA reads as TGCAGTGCTAGTAACCTCCTTAGCGCGGATACGCAGTATTTT.

This chain connects TRBV28 to TRBJ2-7; D is possibly TRBD1 (5 bases). V was pared by 6 bases and J by 7 bases, with 16 bases between. Germline CDR1 and CDR2: MDHEN and SYDVKM. The CDR3 has 13 residues. Here the CDR3 DNA reads TGTGCCAGCAGCGCCCAGGGTACCAGGGAGCAGTACTTC. The encoded protein is CASSAQGTREQYF.

This clonotype was observed once. J is TRBJ1-6 and V is TRBV12-3 or TRBV12-4, with 8 bases lining up with TRBD1. V was pared by 4 bases and J by 13 bases, with 3 bases of the junction left unmatched. This CDR3 spans 12 amino acids. For the CDR3, the DNA is TGTGCCAGCAGTTACGACAGGGGCCCCCTCCACTTT. As protein: CASSYDRGPLHF.

This clonotype has a handful of counts. CDR3 amino acids: CASSLVAGGYGEQFF. CDR3 in DNA: TGTGCCAGCAGCTTAGTAGCGGGAGGGTACGGTGAGCAGTTCTTC. The chain joins TRBV7-2 to TRBJ2-1; 11 positions agree with TRBD2. Germline values: CDR1 SGHTA, CDR2 FQGNSA. The CDR3 extends over 15 amino acids. J lost 9 bases, V lost 1 base, and 5 bases had no gene match.

This clonotype was counted at least ten times. The chain combines TRBV20-1 with TRBJ1-5; D unresolved. Germline CDR1 reads DFQATT; CDR2 reads SNEGSKA (reference sequence). The CDR3 runs 15 residues. The V and J ends lost 5 bases and 3 bases respectively, with 17 bases between them. The CDR3 coding sequence is TGCAGTGCTCCAACTTCGACACACCACAATCAGCCCCAGCATTTT. This translates into CSAPTSTHHNQPQHF.